This record covers a single TCR beta chain. As yet, its antigen is unknown. Measured with immunoSEQ multiplex PCR; TCRdb has only the in-frame clones, and not every one. The table shows roughly 100,000 clones, with around 86% occurring only once. The data originate from a study of cytomegalovirus exposure and HLA in healthy donors. Whole-study results and caveats: Altogether, some 170 TCR beta chains were recorded as cytomegalovirus-associated. That first-cohort TCR clusters tended to co-occur in the approximately 110 validation repertoires was found in a later analysis. A few of the chains that were CMV-associated were confirmed in vitro to be specific for CMV antigens. Reports indicated that the classifier achieved high specificity and sensitivity in diagnosing cytomegalovirus status.

V lost 6 bases to trimming and J lost 2 bases; unmatched junction nucleotides: 7. Germline CDR1 and CDR2: LNHDA and SQIVND (reference sequence). The CDR3 extends over 14 amino acids. The specimen sequenced was PBMCs. The chain joins TRBV19 to TRBJ2-7; 7 nucleotides align to TRBD2. This sequence originates from a woman between 18 and 30 years old in good health and CMV-seropositive. This chain's CDR3 is CASRRGGDTYEQYF. For the CDR3, the DNA is TGTGCCAGTAGGCGCGGGGGAGACACCTACGAGCAGTACTTC. Using reference TRBV19 and TRBJ2-7 for the parts outside the CDR3, the full variable domain is DGGITQSPKYLFRKEGQNVTLSCEQNLNHDAMYWYRQDPGQGLRLIYYSQIVNDFQKGDIAEGYSVSREKKESFPLTVTSAQKNPTAFYLCASRRGGDTYEQYFGPGTRLTVT.